One and the same sample provided the 19 T cell receptor beta chains below, sequenced in a study of blood T cell repertoires in COVID-19. Method: immunoSEQ multiplex PCR; TCRdb's copy keeps in-frame clones and lacks some. Of about 50,000 clones listed, roughly 82% are singletons. The sample was peripheral blood. The receptor source for this set is an older woman with acute or convalescent COVID-19.

This chain links TRBV6-5 with TRBJ2-7, with D possibly matching TRBD2 (5 bases). This CDR3 has 13 amino acids. The V gene lost 4 bases and the J gene lost 3 bases, with 10 bases spanning the gap. The V gene's germline CDR1 is MNHEY and CDR2 SVGAGI. The CDR3 spells CASSLDSIYEQYF. The CDR3 region has the DNA TGTGCCAGCAGTTTGGACTCAATCTACGAGCAGTACTTC.

The V call is TRBV6-6, the J call TRBJ2-7; 7 nucleotides align to TRBD2. CDR1 MNHNY and CDR2 SVGAGI come from the germline V gene (reference sequence). V gave up 5 bases and J gave up 3 bases; unmatched junction bases: 16. The CDR3 is 17 residues long. The CDR3 reads CASSPSVLREGGYEQYF. CDR3 bases: TGTGCCAGCAGTCCTTCCGTTCTTAGGGAGGGAGGCTACGAGCAGTACTTC.

The gene calls are TRBV19 and TRBJ2-1, with a possible D match to TRBD1 (6 bases). Deletions cut 4 bases from V and 6 bases from J, with 16 bases between. From germline, CDR1 is LNHDA and CDR2 SQIVND (reference sequence). The CDR3 consists of 15 residues. CDR3 bases: TGTGCCAGTAGTACCAAGACAGGTGGGGTCAATGAGCAGTTCTTC. As protein: CASSTKTGGVNEQFF.

Turning to this clone: In the same sample, other DNA sequences code for this CDR3. The V gene is TRBV3-1 (or the pseudogene TRBV3-2), the J gene TRBJ1-6; D remains ambiguous. The CDR3 runs 15 residues. Trimming removed 6 bases at V and 9 bases at J, with 18 bases between. CDR1 is LGHDT and CDR2 is YNNKEL in the germline V gene (reference sequence). The CDR3, as DNA: TGTGCCAGCAGTCCAAGGGAGGGCAAATTTTCACCCCTCCACTTT. This gives the protein CASSPREGKFSPLHF.

The CDR3 bases are TGTGCCAGCAGTTACTCCGGGACAGGGTATTTTGACCGTGAAAAACTGTTTTTT. Translation: CASSYSGTGYFDREKLFF. This sequence joins TRBV27 and TRBJ1-4, with TRBD1 matching 9 bases. The germline CDR1 and CDR2 sequences are MNHEY and SMNVEV (reference sequence). This CDR3 is 18 amino acids long. Trimming at V came to 4 bases and at J to 7 bases, leaving 16 bases not matched to a gene.

J is TRBJ2-7 and V is TRBV14, with unresolved D. The V gene lost 1 base and the J gene lost 2 bases, with 9 bases spanning the gap. Germline assignment: CDR1 SGHDN and CDR2 FVKESK. CDR3 size: 14 residues. As DNA, the CDR3 is TGTGCCAGCAGCCAAGTAAATCTTCCCTACGAGCAGTACTTC. Translating it yields CASSQVNLPYEQYF.

This clone was observed a few times. This rearrangement joins TRBV25-1 to TRBJ1-2; no reliable D call. This CDR3 has 14 amino acids. The germline V and J ends were trimmed by 11 bases and 3 bases, with 19 bases remaining between them. Germline CDR1 reads MGHDK; CDR2 reads SYGVNS. The CDR3 sequence: CALALQNGDYGYTF. DNA of the CDR3: TGTGCCCTAGCCCTTCAGAATGGGGACTATGGCTACACCTTC.

This clone has just one count. CDR3 nucleotide sequence: TGTGCCAGTAGTACTATGGGACAGGGTGCCAGAAACACCATATATTTT. Translating gives CASSTMGQGARNTIYF. V and J are TRBV19 and TRBJ1-3; TRBD1 matches at 9 bases. Germline lookup yields CDR1 LNHDA and CDR2 SQIVND (reference sequence). J was trimmed by 5 bases and V by 4 bases; bases with no gene match: 9. The CDR3 covers 16 residues.

This clone was seen a few times. CDR3 DNA sequence: TGTGCCAGCAGCCAAGAGGGCGGGGGCTCTAATGAAAAACTGTTTTTT. Its protein product is CASSQEGGGSNEKLFF. The chain has TRBV4-2 and TRBJ1-4; maybe TRBD1 (6 bases). This CDR3 is 16 amino acids long. Germline V gene lookup returns CDR1 LGHNA and CDR2 YNFKEQ. Deletions cut 0 bases from V and 3 bases from J, with 11 bases between.

A few counts support this clone. The V gene is TRBV6-5, the J gene TRBJ1-6, with TRBD1 matching over 9 bases. Germline assignment: CDR1 MNHEY and CDR2 SVGAGI. The ends lost 6 bases at V and 6 bases at J; junction bases unmatched: 3. This CDR3 comprises 14 residues. The CDR3 loop is CASSETGGNSPLHF. CDR3 DNA sequence: TGTGCCAGCAGCGAGACAGGGGGTAATTCACCCCTCCACTTT.

This rearrangement joins TRBV5-1 to TRBJ1-1; 7 nucleotides line up with TRBD1. J lost 5 bases, V lost 5 bases, and 9 bases had no gene match. Germline V gene lookup returns CDR1 SGHRS and CDR2 YFSETQ. CDR3 size: 14 residues. CDR3 coding DNA: TGCGCCAGCAGGCCACAGGGGCTCTGGACTGAAGCTTTCTTT. Its protein product is CASRPQGLWTEAFF.

The chain joins TRBV9 to TRBJ1-3; a possible D gene is TRBD1 (5 bases). The V end was cut by 4 bases, the J end by 5 bases, with 19 bases between. This CDR3 comprises 16 residues. Germline CDR1 and CDR2: SGDLS and YYNGEE. Written as DNA, the CDR3 is TGTGCCAGCAGCCCGTCGGGGGGAGAGCGCAGAAACACCATATATTTT. Its translation: CASSPSGGERRNTIYF.

CDR3 in amino acids: CASGPRAGETQYF. CDR3 nucleotide sequence: TGTGCCAGCGGTCCCCGGGCGGGAGAGACCCAGTACTTC. V is TRBV28 and J is TRBJ2-5; D may be TRBD2 (5 bases). The germline gives CDR1 MDHEN, CDR2 SYDVKM. The CDR3 spans 13 residues. Trimming removed 8 bases from V and 4 bases from J, with 14 bases in between.

V and J are TRBV2 and TRBJ2-7, with a possible D match to TRBD2 (6 bases). V was pared by 6 bases and J by 6 bases, with 9 bases between. CDR1 and CDR2 (germline): SNHLY, FYNNEI. CDR3 length: 11 residues. This chain's CDR3 is CASRGLSEQYF. The CDR3 bases are TGTGCCAGCAGGGGACTTAGCGAGCAGTACTTC.

The gene calls are TRBV28 and TRBJ2-5, with 8 bases fitting TRBD1. The CDR3 length is 15 residues. The V and J ends lost 6 bases and 5 bases, in that order; junction bases with no gene match: 11. Looked up from germline, CDR1 is MDHEN and CDR2 is SYDVKM. The CDR3 coding sequence is TGTGCCAGCAGCTCCCCAGGGGGCGGGGTGGAGACCCAGTACTTC. Translating gives CASSSPGGGVETQYF.

The genes are TRBV2 and TRBJ1-6; D is perhaps TRBD1 (5 bases). V lost 5 bases and J lost 7, with 15 bases in between. The CDR3 length is 15 residues. Germline assignment: CDR1 SNHLY and CDR2 FYNNEI. The CDR3 is CASSKLTPGNSPLHF. The DNA of the CDR3 is TGTGCCAGCAGTAAACTAACGCCAGGGAATTCACCCCTCCACTTT.

This chain connects TRBV24-1 to TRBJ2-3, with 8 bases aligning to TRBD1. There are 15 residues in the CDR3. Germline V gene sequence: CDR1 KGHDR, CDR2 SFDVKD. J lost 0 bases, V lost 4 bases, and 2 bases had no gene match. The CDR3 DNA reads as TGTGCCACCAGTGACTGGACAGGGAGCACAGATACGCAGTATTTT. Translated: CATSDWTGSTDTQYF.

This rearrangement joins TRBV5-4 to TRBJ2-5, with 12 bases aligning to TRBD2. The J segment lost 4 bases and the V segment lost 4 bases, leaving 2 bases of the junction unmatched. Germline V gene sequence: CDR1 SGHNT, CDR2 YYREEE (reference sequence). The CDR3 is 14 amino acids. The CDR3 nucleotides read TGTGCCAGCAGCCCGGGACTAGCGGGAGAGACCCAGTACTTC. Translated, it gives CASSPGLAGETQYF.

V is TRBV29-1 and J is TRBJ1-2, with 10 nucleotides matching TRBD1. This CDR3 has 16 residues. Unmatched junction bases numbered 18, after V lost 7 bases and J lost 7 bases. The germline gives CDR1 SQVTM, CDR2 ANQGSEA. CDR3: CSALWHSGTGAGGYTF. CDR3 DNA sequence: TGCAGCGCCCTCTGGCACTCCGGGACAGGGGCTGGTGGCTACACCTTC.